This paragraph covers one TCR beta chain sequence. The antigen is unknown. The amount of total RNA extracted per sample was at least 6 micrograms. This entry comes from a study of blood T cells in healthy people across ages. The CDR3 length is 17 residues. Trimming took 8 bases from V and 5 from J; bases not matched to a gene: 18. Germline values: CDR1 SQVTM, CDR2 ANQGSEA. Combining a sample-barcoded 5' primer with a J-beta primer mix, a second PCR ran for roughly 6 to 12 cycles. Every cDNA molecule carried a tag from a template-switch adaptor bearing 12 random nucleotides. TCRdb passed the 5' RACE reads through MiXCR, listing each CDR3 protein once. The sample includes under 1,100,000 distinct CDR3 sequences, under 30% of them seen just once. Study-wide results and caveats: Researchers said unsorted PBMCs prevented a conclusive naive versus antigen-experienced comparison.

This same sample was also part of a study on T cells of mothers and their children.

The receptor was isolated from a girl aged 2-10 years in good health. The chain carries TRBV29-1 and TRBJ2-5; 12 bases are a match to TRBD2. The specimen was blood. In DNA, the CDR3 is TGCAGCTTTCCACTAGCGGGGGGCTTCTTTCAGGGGGAGACCCAGTACTTC. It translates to CSFPLAGGFFQGETQYF.